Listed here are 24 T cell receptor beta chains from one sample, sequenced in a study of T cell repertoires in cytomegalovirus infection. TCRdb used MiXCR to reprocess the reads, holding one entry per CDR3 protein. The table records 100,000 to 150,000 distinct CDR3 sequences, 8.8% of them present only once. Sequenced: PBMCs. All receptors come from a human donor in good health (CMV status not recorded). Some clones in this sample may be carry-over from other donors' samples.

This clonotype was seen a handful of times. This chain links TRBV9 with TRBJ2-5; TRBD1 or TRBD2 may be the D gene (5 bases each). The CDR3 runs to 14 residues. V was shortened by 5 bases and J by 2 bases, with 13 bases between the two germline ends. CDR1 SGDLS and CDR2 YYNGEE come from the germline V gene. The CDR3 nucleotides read TGTGCCAGCAGGGGACCAGGGCTACAAGAGACCCAGTACTTC. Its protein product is CASRGPGLQETQYF.

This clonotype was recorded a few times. CDR3 coding DNA: TGCAGCGCCAGACTAGCCGAGACCCAGTACTTC. This gives the protein CSARLAETQYF. The chain joins TRBV29-1 to TRBJ2-5, with TRBD2 matching over 7 bases. V lost 7 bases to trimming and J lost 5 bases; unmatched junction nucleotides: 4. The CDR3 spans 11 residues. In germline, CDR1 is SQVTM, CDR2 ANQGSEA.

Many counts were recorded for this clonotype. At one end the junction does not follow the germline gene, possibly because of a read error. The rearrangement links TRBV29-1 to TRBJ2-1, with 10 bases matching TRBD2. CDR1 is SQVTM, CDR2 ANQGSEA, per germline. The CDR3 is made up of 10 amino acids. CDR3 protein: CSAERGGLSF. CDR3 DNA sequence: TGCAGCGCCGAGCGGGGGGGCCTGTCCTTC.

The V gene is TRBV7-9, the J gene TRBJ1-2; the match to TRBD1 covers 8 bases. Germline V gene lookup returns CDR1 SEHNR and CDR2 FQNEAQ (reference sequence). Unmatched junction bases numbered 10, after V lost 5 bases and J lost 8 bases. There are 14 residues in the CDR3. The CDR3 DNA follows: TGTGCCAGCAGCCTAACTCAGGGGGCCTTGGGCTACACCTTC. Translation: CASSLTQGALGYTF. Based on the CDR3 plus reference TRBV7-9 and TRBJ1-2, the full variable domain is DTGVSQNPRHKITKRGQNVTFRCDPISEHNRLYWYRQTLGQGPEFLTYFQNEAQLEKSRLLSDRFSAERPKGSFSTLEIQRTEQGDSAMYLCASSLTQGALGYTFGSGTRLTVV.

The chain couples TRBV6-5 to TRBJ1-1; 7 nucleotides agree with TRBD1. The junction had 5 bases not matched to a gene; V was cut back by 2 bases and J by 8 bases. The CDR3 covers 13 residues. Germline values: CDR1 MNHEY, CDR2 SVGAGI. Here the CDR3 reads CASSYDREGEAFF. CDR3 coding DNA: TGTGCCAGCAGTTACGACAGGGAGGGAGAAGCTTTCTTT.

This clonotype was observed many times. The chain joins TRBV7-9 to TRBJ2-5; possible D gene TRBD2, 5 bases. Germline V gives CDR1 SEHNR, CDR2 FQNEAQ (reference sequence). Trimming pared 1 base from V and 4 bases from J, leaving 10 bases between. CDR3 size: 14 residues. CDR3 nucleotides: TGTGCCAGCAGCTTAGGTCGGGGTTCAGAGACCCAGTACTTC. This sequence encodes CASSLGRGSETQYF.

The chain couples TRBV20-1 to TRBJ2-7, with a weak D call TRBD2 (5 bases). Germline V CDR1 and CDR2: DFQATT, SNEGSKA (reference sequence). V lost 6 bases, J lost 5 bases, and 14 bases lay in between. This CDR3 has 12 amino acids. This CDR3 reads CSAPGGRDEQYF. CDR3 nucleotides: TGCAGTGCCCCGGGTGGGCGGGACGAGCAGTACTTC.

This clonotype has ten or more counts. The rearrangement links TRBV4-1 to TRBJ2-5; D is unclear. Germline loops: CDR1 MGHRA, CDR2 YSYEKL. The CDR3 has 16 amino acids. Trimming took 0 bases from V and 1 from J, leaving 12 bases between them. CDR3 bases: TGCGCCAGCAGCCAAGAAAAGGCACTGCTCCAAGAGACCCAGTACTTC. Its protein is CASSQEKALLQETQYF.

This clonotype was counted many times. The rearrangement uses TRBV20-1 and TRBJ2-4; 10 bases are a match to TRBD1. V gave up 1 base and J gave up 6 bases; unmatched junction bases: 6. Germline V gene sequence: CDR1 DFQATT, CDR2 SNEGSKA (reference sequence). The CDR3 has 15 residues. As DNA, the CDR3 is TGCAGTGCTAGAGGGGGACAGGGGCAGGGAAACATTCAGTACTTC. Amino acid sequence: CSARGGQGQGNIQYF.

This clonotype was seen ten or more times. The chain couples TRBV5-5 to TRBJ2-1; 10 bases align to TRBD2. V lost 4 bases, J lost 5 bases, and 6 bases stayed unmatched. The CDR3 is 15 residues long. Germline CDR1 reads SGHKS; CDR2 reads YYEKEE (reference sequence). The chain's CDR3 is CASSPAGGPNNEQFF. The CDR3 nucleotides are TGTGCCAGCAGCCCAGCGGGGGGGCCCAACAATGAGCAGTTCTTC.

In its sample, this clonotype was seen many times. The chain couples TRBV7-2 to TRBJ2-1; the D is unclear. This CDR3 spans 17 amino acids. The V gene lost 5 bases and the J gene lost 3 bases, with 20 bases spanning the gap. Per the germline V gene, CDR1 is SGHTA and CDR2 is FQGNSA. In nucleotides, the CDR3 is TGTGCCAGCAGCCAAAATCCAGCCCAGGCGGTCTACAATGAGCAGTTCTTC. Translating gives CASSQNPAQAVYNEQFF.

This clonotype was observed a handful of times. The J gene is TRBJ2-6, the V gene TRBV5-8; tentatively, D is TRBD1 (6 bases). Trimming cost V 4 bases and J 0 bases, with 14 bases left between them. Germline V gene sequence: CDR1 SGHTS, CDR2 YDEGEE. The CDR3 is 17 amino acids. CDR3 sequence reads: CASSPRQGISGANVLTF. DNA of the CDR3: TGTGCCAGCAGCCCCCGGCAGGGGATCTCTGGGGCCAACGTCCTGACTTTC.

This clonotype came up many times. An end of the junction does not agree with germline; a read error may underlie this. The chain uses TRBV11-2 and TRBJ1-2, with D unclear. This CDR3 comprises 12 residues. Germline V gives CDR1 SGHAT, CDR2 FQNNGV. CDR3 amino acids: CASSAAFGVVSF. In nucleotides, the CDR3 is TGTGCCAGCAGCGCCGCTTTCGGGGTAGTCTCCTTC.

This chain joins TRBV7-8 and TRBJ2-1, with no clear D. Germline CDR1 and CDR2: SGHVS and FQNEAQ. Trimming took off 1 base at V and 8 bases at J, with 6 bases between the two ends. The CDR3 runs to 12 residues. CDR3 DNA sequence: TGTGCCAGCAGCTTAGGACTGTATGAGCAGTTCTTC. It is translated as CASSLGLYEQFF. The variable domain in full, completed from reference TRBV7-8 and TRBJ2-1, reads GAGVSQSPRYKVAKRGQDVALRCDPISGHVSLFWYQQALGQGPEFLTYFQNEAQLDKSGLPSDRFFAERPEGSVSTLKIQRTQQEDSAVYLCASSLGLYEQFFGPGTRLTVL.

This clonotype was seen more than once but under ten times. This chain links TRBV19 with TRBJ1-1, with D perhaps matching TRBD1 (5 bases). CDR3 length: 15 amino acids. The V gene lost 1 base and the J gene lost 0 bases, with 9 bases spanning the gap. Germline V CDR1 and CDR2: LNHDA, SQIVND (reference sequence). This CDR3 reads CASSIGQPMNTEAFF. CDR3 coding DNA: TGTGCCAGTAGTATAGGACAGCCGATGAACACTGAAGCTTTCTTT.

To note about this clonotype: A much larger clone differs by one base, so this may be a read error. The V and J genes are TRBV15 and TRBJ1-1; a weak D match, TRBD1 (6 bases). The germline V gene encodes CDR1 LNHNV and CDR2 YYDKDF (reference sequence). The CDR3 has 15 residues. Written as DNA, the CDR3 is TGTGCCACCAGCAGAGATAAGGGGGAGAACACTGTAGCTTTCTTT. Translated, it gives CATSRDKGENTVAFF.

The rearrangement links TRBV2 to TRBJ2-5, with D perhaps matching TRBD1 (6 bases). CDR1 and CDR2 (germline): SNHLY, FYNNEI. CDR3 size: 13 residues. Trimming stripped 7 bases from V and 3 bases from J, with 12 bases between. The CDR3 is CASNLNREETQYF. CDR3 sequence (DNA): TGTGCCAGCAACTTAAACAGGGAAGAGACCCAGTACTTC.

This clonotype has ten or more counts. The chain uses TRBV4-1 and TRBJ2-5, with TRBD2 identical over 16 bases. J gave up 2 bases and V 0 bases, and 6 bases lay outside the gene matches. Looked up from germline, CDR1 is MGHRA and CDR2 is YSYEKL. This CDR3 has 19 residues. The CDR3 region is CASSQDRGTSGGDQETQYF. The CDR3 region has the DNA TGCGCCAGCAGCCAAGATCGCGGGACTAGCGGGGGGGATCAAGAGACCCAGTACTTC.

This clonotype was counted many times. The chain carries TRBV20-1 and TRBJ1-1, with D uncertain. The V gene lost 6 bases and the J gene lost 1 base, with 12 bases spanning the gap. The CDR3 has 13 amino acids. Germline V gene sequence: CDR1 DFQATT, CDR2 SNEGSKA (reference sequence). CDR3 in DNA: TGCAGTGCCTCTCCGACGGAGAACACTGAAGCTTTCTTT. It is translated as CSASPTENTEAFF.

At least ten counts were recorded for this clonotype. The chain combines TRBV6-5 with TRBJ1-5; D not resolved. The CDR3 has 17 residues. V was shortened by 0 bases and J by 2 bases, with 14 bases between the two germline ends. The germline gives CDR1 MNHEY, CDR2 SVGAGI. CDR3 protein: CASSYSSGSVGNQPQHF. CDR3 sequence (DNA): TGTGCCAGCAGTTACTCGAGTGGCAGCGTTGGCAATCAGCCCCAGCATTTT.

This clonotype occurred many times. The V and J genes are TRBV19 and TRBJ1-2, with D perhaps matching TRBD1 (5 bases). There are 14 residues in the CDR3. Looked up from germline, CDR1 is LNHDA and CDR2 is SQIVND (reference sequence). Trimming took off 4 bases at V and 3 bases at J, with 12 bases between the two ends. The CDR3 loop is CASSSDSAYYGYTF. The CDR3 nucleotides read TGTGCCAGTAGTAGTGACAGCGCCTACTATGGCTACACCTTC.

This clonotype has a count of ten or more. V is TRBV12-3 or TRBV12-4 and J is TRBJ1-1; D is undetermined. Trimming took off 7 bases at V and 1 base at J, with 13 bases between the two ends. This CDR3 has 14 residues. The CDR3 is CASTMTAKNTEAFF. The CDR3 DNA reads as TGTGCCAGCACCATGACGGCAAAGAACACTGAAGCTTTCTTT.

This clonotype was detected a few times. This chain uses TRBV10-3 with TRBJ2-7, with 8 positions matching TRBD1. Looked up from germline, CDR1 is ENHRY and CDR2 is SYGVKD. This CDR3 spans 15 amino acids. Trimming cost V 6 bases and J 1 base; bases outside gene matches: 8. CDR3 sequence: CAISPDRVPSYEQYF. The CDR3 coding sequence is TGTGCCATCAGCCCGGACAGGGTCCCTTCCTACGAGCAGTACTTC.

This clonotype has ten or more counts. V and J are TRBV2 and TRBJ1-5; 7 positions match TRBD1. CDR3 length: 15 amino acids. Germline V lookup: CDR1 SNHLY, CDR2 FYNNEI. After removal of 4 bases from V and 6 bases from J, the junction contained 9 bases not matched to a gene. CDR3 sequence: CASSGEQGMVQPQHF. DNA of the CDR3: TGTGCCAGCAGTGGGGAACAGGGGATGGTTCAGCCCCAGCATTTT.